This T cell receptor beta chain emerged from a study of cytomegalovirus exposure and HLA in healthy donors. General study points: Per a prior analysis, the majority of TCR beta V segments were productive roughly 90% or roughly 30% of the time. Some TCR beta chains (roughly 150 of them) were listed as cytomegalovirus-associated. Sequencing likely produced, as an artifact, a cluster of highly shared sequence variants. After further analysis at a later stage, around 17,000 TCR beta sequences were associated with HLA alleles at 0.05 false discovery rate.

The primer mix had 60 Vbeta and 13 Jbeta primers. The protocol was immunoSEQ multiplex PCR, while the TCRdb copy is restricted to in-frame clones and leaves out a portion. The table records 100,000 to 150,000 clones, more than 80% of them present only once. Trimming removed 4 bases from V and 0 bases from J; junction bases left unmatched: 9. Germline assignment: CDR1 MDHEN and CDR2 SYDVKM. The CDR3 sequence is 18 residues long. Turning to this clone: The target antigen is unknown.

The V and J genes are TRBV28 and TRBJ2-1; the match to TRBD2 covers 10 bases. Sequencing was carried out using PBMCs. The receptor was derived from a woman in her forties in good health and CMV-seropositive. The DNA of the CDR3 is TGTGCCAGCAGTTCGGCTAGCGGGGGAGGAACCTCCTACAATGAGCAGTTCTTC. Translation: CASSSASGGGTSYNEQFF.